The T cell receptor (beta chain) described here comes from a study of shared clonotypes between healthy human individuals. The study's findings and limits: Collection of samples was limited to blood; tissue repertoires likely differ. Donor scarcity curtailed the genetic and exposure-history diversity represented herein.

About this clone: As yet, its antigen is unknown.

The repertoire was sequenced with immunoSEQ multiplex PCR; TCRdb's copy has only in-frame clones and lacks some. The top ten clones hold about 0.35% of a sample with 1,500,000 or so clones, just under 99% of them seen once. The CD4+ fraction was divided into a CD45RA+ naive subset and a CD45RA-negative memory subset. Material for sequencing was naive CD4+ T cells sorted from blood. Subset indicated: CD45RA+ positively selected. The receptor was derived from a man aged 30-40 years in good health.

The CDR3 sequence: CASSLDYPNEQYF. CDR3 in DNA: TGTGCCAGCAGCCTGGACTACCCAAACGAGCAGTACTTC. V and J are TRBV5-6 and TRBJ2-7; weak D call: TRBD2 (6 bases). V dropped 4 bases and J dropped 5 bases, with 13 bases sitting between them. The CDR3 loop spans 13 amino acids. Germline values: CDR1 SGHDT, CDR2 YYEEEE.